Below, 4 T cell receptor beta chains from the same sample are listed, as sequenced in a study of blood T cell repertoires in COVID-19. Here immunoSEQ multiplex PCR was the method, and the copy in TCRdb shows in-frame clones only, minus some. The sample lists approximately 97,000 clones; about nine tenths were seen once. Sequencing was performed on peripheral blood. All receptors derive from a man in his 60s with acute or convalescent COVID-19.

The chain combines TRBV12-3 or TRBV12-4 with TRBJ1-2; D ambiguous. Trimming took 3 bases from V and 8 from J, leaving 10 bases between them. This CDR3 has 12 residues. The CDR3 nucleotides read TGTGCCAGCAGTTTTTTCGACGGGGGCTACACCTTC. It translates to CASSFFDGGYTF.

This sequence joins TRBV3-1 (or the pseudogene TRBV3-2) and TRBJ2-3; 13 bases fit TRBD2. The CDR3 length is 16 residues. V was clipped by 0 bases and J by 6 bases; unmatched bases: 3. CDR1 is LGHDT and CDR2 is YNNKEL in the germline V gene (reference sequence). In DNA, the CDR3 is TGTGCCAGCAGCCAAGAACTAGCGGGGGGGCCGGATACGCAGTATTTT. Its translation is CASSQELAGGPDTQYF.

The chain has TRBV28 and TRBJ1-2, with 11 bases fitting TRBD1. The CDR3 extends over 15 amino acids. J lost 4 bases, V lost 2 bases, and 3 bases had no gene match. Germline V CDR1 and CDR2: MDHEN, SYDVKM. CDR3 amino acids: CASSLPGQGAYGYTF. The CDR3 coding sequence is TGTGCCAGCAGTTTACCAGGACAGGGGGCCTATGGCTACACCTTC.

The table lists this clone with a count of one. CDR3 sequence: CASSRGILAGGTDTQYF. CDR3 bases: TGCGCCAGCAGCAGGGGAATCCTAGCGGGGGGCACAGATACGCAGTATTTT. This chain connects TRBV5-1 to TRBJ2-3, with 10 nucleotides matching TRBD2. The CDR3 has 17 amino acids. Per germline, CDR1 SGHRS and CDR2 YFSETQ. V shed 4 bases, J shed 1 base, and the junction held 9 bases outside the gene matches. Full variable domain (missing parts from reference TRBV5-1 and TRBJ2-3): KAGVTQTPRYLIKTRGQQVTLSCSPISGHRSVSWYQQTPGQGLQFLFEYFSETQRNKGNFPGRFSGRQFSNSRSEMNVSTLELGDSALYLCASSRGILAGGTDTQYFGPGTRLTVL.